The 8 T cell receptor beta chains in this list originate from one sample, sequenced in a study of long-term antiretroviral therapy in people with HIV. Version v3.0 of the immunoSEQ assay was performed at survey level. Using immunoSEQ multiplex PCR, the repertoire was profiled, and TCRdb retains in-frame clones only, with some absent. The sample holds 25,000 to 35,000 clones, around 90% seen once. The input for sequencing was unsorted PBMCs, taken 3.2 years before starting antiretroviral therapy. All receptors come from a man aged 50 or older with HIV.

The chain links TRBV11-2 to TRBJ2-7; weak D call: TRBD2 (7 bases). CDR3 length: 15 residues. Trimming shortened V by 6 bases and J by 2 bases, and 17 bases separated the two germline ends. The germline CDR1 and CDR2 sequences are SGHAT and FQNNGV. CDR3 sequence reads: CASRGSGGSTYEQYF. CDR3 coding DNA: TGTGCCAGCAGGGGCTCGGGGGGCAGTACCTACGAGCAGTACTTC.

V gene TRBV6-5 combines with J gene TRBJ2-1; 11 positions agree with TRBD2. The CDR3 length is 16 residues. The germline gives CDR1 MNHEY, CDR2 SVGAGI. Germline trimming cut 2 bases from V and 3 bases from J; bases unmatched to any gene: 3. The CDR3 DNA is TGTGCCAGCAGTTACAGGGGACTAGCGGTCTACAATGAGCAGTTCTTC. Translation gives CASSYRGLAVYNEQFF.

The chain employs TRBV27 and TRBJ2-2; TRBD2 aligns across 10 bases. With 6 bases clipped from V and 0 bases from J, the junction kept 10 bases outside the gene matches. The CDR3 extends over 18 amino acids. Germline loops: CDR1 MNHEY, CDR2 SMNVEV (reference sequence). The DNA of the CDR3 is TGTGCCAGCAGCCAGGCACTAGCGGGGCATACGAACACCGGGGAGCTGTTTTTT. This translates into CASSQALAGHTNTGELFF.

This sequence joins TRBV6-4 and TRBJ2-2, with 12 bases aligning to TRBD2. This CDR3 spans 19 amino acids. The V segment lost 6 bases and the J segment 5 bases; nucleotides outside the gene matches: 16. Germline CDR1 is MRHNA and CDR2 is SNTAGT. CDR3 nucleotides: TGTGCCAGCAGCCACCAAGCGGCTAGCGGGGGGGCTGCTACCGGGGAGCTGTTTTTT. Residues: CASSHQAASGGAATGELFF.

The rearrangement joins TRBV4-3 to TRBJ1-6; possible D gene TRBD1, 5 bases. The CDR3 length is 14 residues. Germline CDR1 LGHNA, CDR2 YSLEER. Trimming removed 5 bases at V and 9 bases at J, with 14 bases between. This CDR3 is CASSWDFGISPLHF. Written as DNA, the CDR3 is TGCGCCAGCAGCTGGGACTTTGGGATTTCACCCCTCCACTTT.

A remark on this clone: A read error may produce the germline difference seen at one junction end. This chain joins TRBV7-3 and TRBJ2-3, with 7 bases identical to TRBD2. Per germline, CDR1 SGHTA and CDR2 FQGTGA. This CDR3 contains 16 residues. CDR3 coding DNA: TGTGCCAGCAGCCTAACTGGCGGGAGTAGCACAGATACGCAGTATTTT. Protein product: CASSLTGGSSTDTQYF.

The J gene is TRBJ2-2, the V gene TRBV15; 11 nucleotides agree with TRBD1. With V trimmed by 3 bases and J by 7 bases, 4 bases remained unmatched. There are 15 residues in the CDR3. Germline V CDR1 and CDR2: LNHNV, YYDKDF (reference sequence). The CDR3 DNA follows: TGTGCCACCAGCAGGGACAGGGGGCTTAACGGGGAGCTGTTTTTT. The encoded protein is CATSRDRGLNGELFF.

The V gene is TRBV25-1, the J gene TRBJ1-3; D remains ambiguous. This CDR3 spans 15 amino acids. V was cut by 4 bases and J by 2 bases, with 12 bases left in between. Germline CDR1 and CDR2: MGHDK and SYGVNS. The CDR3 reads CASSADLAAGNTIYF. CDR3 nucleotide sequence: TGTGCCAGCAGTGCCGACCTGGCGGCTGGAAACACCATATATTTT.